The next 12 T cell receptor beta chains were all read from a single sample in a study of CD8 T cells in Susac syndrome. With random hexamers, about 0.45 to 1 ug RNA was reverse transcribed. A single record per CDR3 protein comes from TCRdb applying MiXCR to the immunoSEQ multiplex PCR reads. The profile shows 40,000 to 60,000 distinct CDR3 sequences, 90% to 95% of them singletons. Sequenced: CD8+ T cells from PBMCs. These receptors all come from a human donor with multiple sclerosis.

The chain combines TRBV6-2 or TRBV6-3 with TRBJ2-7, with D hard to call. Germline V gives CDR1 MNHEY, CDR2 SVGEGT. The ends were cut back, 5 bases at V and 0 bases at J, with 14 bases in the middle. The CDR3 is 15 residues long. The CDR3 coding sequence is TGTGCCAGCAGTACCGACAACCTCGTCTCCTACGAGCAGTACTTC. Protein sequence: CASSTDNLVSYEQYF.

V usage is TRBV16 and J usage is TRBJ2-3; 8 bases line up with TRBD1. V shed 3 bases and J 2 bases; nucleotides not matched to a gene: 7. Per the germline V gene, CDR1 is KGHSY and CDR2 is FQNENV. The CDR3 is 16 residues long. The CDR3 is CASSHYQGAYTDTQYF. As DNA, the CDR3 is TGTGCCAGCAGCCATTACCAGGGGGCCTACACAGATACGCAGTATTTT.

In its sample, this clonotype was seen a few times. The rearrangement links TRBV4-1 to TRBJ2-7; D tentatively reads TRBD1 or TRBD2 (5 bases each). The CDR3 totals 12 residues. Germline loops: CDR1 MGHRA, CDR2 YSYEKL. Trimming removed 3 bases from V and 5 bases from J, with 8 bases in between. The CDR3 is CASSQGTDEQYF. DNA for the CDR3: TGCGCCAGCAGCCAGGGGACCGACGAGCAGTACTTC.

The chain employs TRBV27 and TRBJ2-1; D is unclear. This CDR3 region has 15 residues. Per germline, CDR1 MNHEY and CDR2 SMNVEV (reference sequence). V was clipped by 1 base and J by 6 bases, with 13 bases between them. For the CDR3, the DNA is TGTGCCAGCAGTTTATTGACCAGTTCGTCCAATGAGCAGTTCTTC. Translation gives CASSLLTSSSNEQFF.

The rearrangement uses TRBV28 and TRBJ2-7; D gene uncertain. The CDR3 is 12 residues long. CDR1 and CDR2 from the germline V gene are MDHEN and SYDVKM. V was cut by 8 bases and J by 0 bases, with 8 bases left in between. CDR3 sequence (DNA): TGTGCCAGCTGTCCTTTCTCCTACGAGCAGTACTTC. Encoded protein: CASCPFSYEQYF.

V is TRBV7-2 and J is TRBJ1-1; D is undetermined. Germline CDR1 reads SGHTA; CDR2 reads FQGNSA. The CDR3 is made up of 12 amino acids. V shed 4 bases and J shed 1 base, with 4 bases lying between them. The DNA for the CDR3 is TGTGCCAGCAGCTACAAGAACACTGAAGCTTTCTTT. As protein: CASSYKNTEAFF.

In this sample, this clonotype turned up a few times. V is TRBV11-2 and J is TRBJ1-2, with D possibly TRBD1 on 6 matching bases. V was trimmed by 3 bases and J by 4 bases, leaving 12 bases between them. Germline V gene sequence: CDR1 SGHAT, CDR2 FQNNGV. The CDR3 is 14 amino acids. The CDR3 DNA follows: TGTGCCAGCAGCTTGAACGGACAGCTCTATGGCTACACCTTC. This gives the protein CASSLNGQLYGYTF.

This chain links TRBV7-9 with TRBJ2-6; tentative D call: TRBD2 (7 bases). Germline CDR1 is SEHNR and CDR2 is FQNEAQ (reference sequence). There are 16 residues in the CDR3. Trimming cost V 4 bases and J 1 base, with 11 bases left between them. CDR3 DNA sequence: TGTGCCAGCAGCTACAGGGAGGGGTCTGGGGCCAACGTCCTGACTTTC. The encoded protein is CASSYREGSGANVLTF. Using reference TRBV7-9 and TRBJ2-6 for the parts outside the CDR3, the full variable domain is DTGVSQNPRHKITKRGQNVTFRCDPISEHNRLYWYRQTLGQGPEFLTYFQNEAQLEKSRLLSDRFSAERPKGSFSTLEIQRTEQGDSAMYLCASSYREGSGANVLTFGAGSRLTVL.

The chain combines TRBV7-9 with TRBJ2-3; TRBD1 agrees at 10 bases. Trimming at V came to 4 bases and at J to 1 base, leaving 8 bases not matched to a gene. Germline CDR1 and CDR2: SEHNR and FQNEAQ (reference sequence). The CDR3 length is 17 residues. CDR3 nucleotides: TGTGCCAGCAGCTCCAATGGGACAGGGGAGGGCACAGATACGCAGTATTTT. As protein: CASSSNGTGEGTDTQYF.

The genes are TRBV5-1 and TRBJ2-7, with D unresolved. The CDR3 has 14 amino acids. CDR1 and CDR2 from the germline V gene are SGHRS and YFSETQ. V was pared by 0 bases and J by 0 bases, with 7 bases between. The CDR3 bases are TGCGCCAGCAGCTTGGGTCACAACTCCTACGAGCAGTACTTC. This codes for CASSLGHNSYEQYF. Looking up the rest from reference TRBV5-1 and TRBJ2-7 gives the full variable domain: KAGVTQTPRYLIKTRGQQVTLSCSPISGHRSVSWYQQTPGQGLQFLFEYFSETQRNKGNFPGRFSGRQFSNSRSEMNVSTLELGDSALYLCASSLGHNSYEQYFGPGTRLTVT.

This clonotype was seen only a few times. The chain joins TRBV5-1 to TRBJ1-2; the match to TRBD1 covers 7 bases. V dropped 2 bases and J dropped 8; count of bases not matched to a gene: 9. Germline V CDR1 and CDR2: SGHRS, YFSETQ. The CDR3 is 14 residues long. The chain's CDR3 is CASSLRDSEEGYTF. The CDR3 DNA reads TGCGCCAGCAGCTTACGGGACAGCGAGGAGGGCTACACCTTC.

This sequence joins TRBV30 and TRBJ1-4, with D perhaps matching TRBD1 (5 bases). Trimming cost V 5 bases and J 4 bases, with 11 bases left between them. Per the germline V gene, CDR1 is GTSNPN and CDR2 is SVGIG (reference sequence). This CDR3 has 13 residues. The chain's CDR3 is CAWGADGNEKLFF. CDR3 in DNA: TGTGCCTGGGGGGCCGACGGTAATGAAAAACTGTTTTTT.